Listed here are 17 T cell receptor beta chains from one sample, sequenced in a study of T cell changes during pregnancy in multiple sclerosis. Assay: immunoSEQ multiplex PCR; the TCRdb copy retains only in-frame clones and omits some. Among approximately 42,000 clones listed, approximately 80% were seen once. This sample comprised CD4+ T cells from peripheral blood mononuclear cells, obtained before pregnancy. The receptors were gathered from a female donor with multiple sclerosis, enrolled in a pregnancy study.

V gene TRBV7-2 combines with J gene TRBJ1-2, with TRBD1 matching over 9 bases. The V and J ends lost 5 bases and 0 bases, in that order; junction bases with no gene match: 7. The CDR3 runs 16 residues. The germline gives CDR1 SGHTA, CDR2 FQGNSA. CDR3 amino acids: CASSHGGDRANYGYTF. CDR3 DNA sequence: TGTGCCAGCAGCCATGGGGGGGACAGGGCTAACTATGGCTACACCTTC.

The CDR3 protein is CASSQEWRVAGANVLTF. The DNA for the CDR3 is TGCGCCAGCAGCCAAGAATGGAGGGTCGCTGGGGCCAACGTCCTGACTTTC. This chain links TRBV4-3 with TRBJ2-6; possibly TRBD2 for D (6 bases). CDR1 is LGHNA, CDR2 YSLEER, per germline. V shed 0 bases and J shed 2 bases, with 11 bases lying between them. The CDR3 extends over 17 amino acids.

The CDR3 DNA is TGTGCCTGTGCAGTAGGCTCTGCGGGGAATGAGCAGTTCTTC. It yields the protein CACAVGSAGNEQFF. The chain carries TRBV11-2 and TRBJ2-1, with D maybe TRBD2 (6 bases). Germline CDR1 is SGHAT and CDR2 is FQNNGV. The CDR3 covers 14 residues. V was trimmed by 11 bases and J by 7 bases, leaving 21 bases between them.

This clone has only one observation. The rearrangement joins TRBV6-4 to TRBJ2-3, with TRBD1 as a possible D gene (5 bases). V was trimmed by 3 bases and J by 3 bases, leaving 10 bases between them. Looked up from germline, CDR1 is MRHNA and CDR2 is SNTAGT. The CDR3 totals 14 residues. CDR3 sequence (DNA): TGTGCCAGCAGTGAAAGGAAGGGGACAGATACGCAGTATTTT. This translates into CASSERKGTDTQYF.

The rearrangement links TRBV2 to TRBJ2-1, with TRBD1 identical over 9 bases. CDR3 length equals 15 residues. Germline CDR1 SNHLY, CDR2 FYNNEI. V lost 5 bases, J lost 6 bases, and 8 bases stayed unmatched. In DNA form, the CDR3 reads TGTGCCAGCAGTCCTACAGGGGGCGCGGGCAATGAGCAGTTCTTC. Its protein product is CASSPTGGAGNEQFF.

The V gene is TRBV5-4, the J gene TRBJ1-1, with 10 bases matching TRBD1. CDR3 length: 15 residues. With 4 bases clipped from V and 1 base from J, the junction kept 4 bases outside the gene matches. Looked up from germline, CDR1 is SGHNT and CDR2 is YYREEE (reference sequence). The CDR3 nucleotides are TGTGCCAGCAGCCTGAGGACAGGGGGGAACACTGAAGCTTTCTTT. This sequence encodes CASSLRTGGNTEAFF.

The chain combines TRBV30 with TRBJ2-5; unclear D gene. The J call may not be correct, given that the DNA end is closer to TRBJ2-7. The CDR3 consists of 14 residues. Germline values: CDR1 GTSNPN, CDR2 SVGIG (reference sequence). The CDR3 reads CAWSVPGVSYEQYF. CDR3 in DNA: TGTGCCTGGAGTGTACCAGGCGTATCCTACGAGCAGTACTTC.

This sequence joins TRBV27 and TRBJ1-6; 12 bases line up with TRBD1. This CDR3 has 15 amino acids. The V and J ends lost 3 bases and 7 bases, in that order; junction bases with no gene match: 1. Looked up from germline, CDR1 is MNHEY and CDR2 is SMNVEV (reference sequence). The CDR3 spells CASSFGTGGNSPLHF. DNA of the CDR3: TGTGCCAGCAGTTTCGGGACAGGGGGCAATTCACCCCTCCACTTT.

CDR3 region: CAGGHDTGELFF. CDR3 in DNA: TGTGCCGGTGGACATGACACCGGGGAGCTGTTTTTT. The rearrangement uses TRBV9 and TRBJ2-2; D may be TRBD1 (5 bases). The CDR3 runs to 12 residues. Trimming took off 10 bases at V and 3 bases at J, with 10 bases between the two ends. Germline-derived CDR1 and CDR2 are SGDLS and YYNGEE.

The genes are TRBV6-1 and TRBJ2-1, with 9 bases matching TRBD1. Germline CDR1 MNHNS, CDR2 SASEGT. The ends lost 3 bases at V and 5 bases at J; junction bases unmatched: 5. CDR3 length equals 15 residues. Here the CDR3 reads CASSDRDRANNEQFF. CDR3 nucleotide sequence: TGTGCCAGCAGTGACCGGGACAGGGCTAACAATGAGCAGTTCTTC.

The genes are TRBV7-9 and TRBJ1-6, with TRBD1 matching 8 bases. The CDR3 runs to 16 residues. V gave up 3 bases and J gave up 7 bases; unmatched junction bases: 8. CDR1 is SEHNR, CDR2 FQNEAQ, per germline (reference sequence). The CDR3 here is CASSFARGRYNSPLHF. As DNA, the CDR3 is TGTGCCAGCAGCTTCGCCAGGGGGCGATACAATTCACCCCTCCACTTT.

In this sample, this clone turned up once. V usage is TRBV11-2 and J usage is TRBJ2-1; tentatively, D is TRBD2 (6 bases). Germline values: CDR1 SGHAT, CDR2 FQNNGV. V lost 5 bases to trimming and J lost 8 bases, with 25 bases between them. This CDR3 spans 17 amino acids. The CDR3 reads CASSPGLSGTPQDEQFF. CDR3 DNA sequence: TGTGCCAGCAGCCCGGGACTTAGCGGCACCCCACAAGATGAGCAGTTCTTC.

The gene calls are TRBV7-2 and TRBJ2-1, with 11 positions matching TRBD2. Trimming took 5 bases from V and 2 from J; bases not matched to a gene: 2. Germline V gives CDR1 SGHTA, CDR2 FQGNSA. This CDR3 comprises 15 residues. Here the CDR3 DNA reads TGTGCCAGCAGCGAACTAGCGGGGGCCTACAATGAGCAGTTCTTC. This translates into CASSELAGAYNEQFF.

This rearrangement joins TRBV27 to TRBJ2-7; the D gene is possibly TRBD1 (6 bases). Trimming took 3 bases from V and 1 from J, leaving 16 bases between them. This CDR3 spans 16 amino acids. Germline V lookup: CDR1 MNHEY, CDR2 SMNVEV (reference sequence). This chain's CDR3 is CASSLLGAAFSYEQYF. CDR3 DNA sequence: TGTGCCAGCAGTTTGTTGGGGGCAGCGTTTTCCTACGAGCAGTACTTC.

This chain joins TRBV25-1 and TRBJ2-5; D possibly corresponds to TRBD2 (6 bases). The V gene's germline CDR1 is MGHDK and CDR2 SYGVNS. The CDR3 is 16 residues long. Trimming pared 6 bases from V and 3 bases from J, leaving 20 bases between. This CDR3 reads CASSAFQGSGEETQYF. The CDR3 bases are TGTGCCAGCAGCGCTTTCCAAGGTAGCGGAGAAGAGACCCAGTACTTC.

CDR3 amino acids: CAWTGVAGADTQYF. CDR3 DNA: TGTGCCTGGACGGGAGTAGCCGGGGCAGATACGCAGTATTTT. This chain connects TRBV30 to TRBJ2-3, with D possibly being TRBD2 (6 bases). This CDR3 spans 14 amino acids. Looked up from germline, CDR1 is GTSNPN and CDR2 is SVGIG (reference sequence). The V and J ends lost 4 bases and 4 bases respectively, with 15 bases between them.

The chain recombines TRBV30 with TRBJ1-5, with TRBD1 as a possible D gene (5 bases). Trimming shortened V by 3 bases and J by 0 bases, and 12 bases separated the two germline ends. The CDR3 runs 15 residues. Germline values: CDR1 GTSNPN, CDR2 SVGIG (reference sequence). CDR3 in DNA: TGTGCCTGGAGCGTCGCGGGGGATAGCAATCAGCCCCAGCATTTT. Protein product: CAWSVAGDSNQPQHF.